The sequence of this TCR beta chain was determined in a study of CD8 T cells in ankylosing spondylitis. Study-wide results and caveats: Both synovial fluid and blood in reactive arthritis had previously been reported to carry some motif variants. Apparently characteristic of ankylosing spondylitis blood was a TCR beta motif (about 8 highly homologous variants).

Quantitative molecular-barcoded 5'-RACE generated the TCR beta libraries. TCRdb reprocessed the 5' RACE reads via MiXCR and lists one record per CDR3 protein. There are under 850,000 distinct CDR3 sequences in the sample; 19% occur only once, and around a fifth lies in the top ten. The germline V gene has CDR1 SGHRS and CDR2 YFSETQ. The length of the CDR3 is 15 residues. V was clipped by 4 bases and J by 0 bases; unmatched bases: 4. A few counts support this clonotype. Antigen unknown. This TCR was recovered from a male donor with ankylosing spondylitis. The material sequenced was blood, either unsorted or a sorted T cell fraction (not recorded which). The chain couples TRBV5-1 to TRBJ1-1; 9 bases match TRBD1. CDR3 DNA sequence: TGCGCCAGCAGCGGGACAGGGACCTTGAACACTGAAGCTTTCTTT. This gives the protein CASSGTGTLNTEAFF.